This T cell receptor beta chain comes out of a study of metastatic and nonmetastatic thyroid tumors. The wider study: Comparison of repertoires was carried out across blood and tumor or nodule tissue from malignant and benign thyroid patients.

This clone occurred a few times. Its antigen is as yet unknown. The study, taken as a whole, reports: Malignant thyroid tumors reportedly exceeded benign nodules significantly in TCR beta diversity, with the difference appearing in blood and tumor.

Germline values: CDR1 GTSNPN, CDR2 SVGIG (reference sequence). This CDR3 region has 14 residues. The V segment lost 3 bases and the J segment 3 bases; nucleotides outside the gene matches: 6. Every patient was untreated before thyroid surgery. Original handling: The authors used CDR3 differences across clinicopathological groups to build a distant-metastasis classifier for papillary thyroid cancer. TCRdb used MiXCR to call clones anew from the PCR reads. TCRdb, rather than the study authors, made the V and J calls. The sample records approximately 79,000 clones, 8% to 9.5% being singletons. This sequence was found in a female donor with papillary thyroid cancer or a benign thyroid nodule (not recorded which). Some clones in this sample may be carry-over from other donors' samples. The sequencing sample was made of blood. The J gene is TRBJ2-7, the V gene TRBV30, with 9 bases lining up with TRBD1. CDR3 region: CAWSSGQGFYEQYF. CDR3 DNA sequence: TGTGCCTGGAGCTCGGGACAGGGATTCTACGAGCAGTACTTC.